This TCR beta chain emerged from a study of cytomegalovirus exposure and HLA in healthy donors. Overall study results and limits: Because they were indistinguishable, some V segments, including TRBV6-2 and TRBV6-3, were excluded. A missense variant in DCLRE1C was later tied to TCR beta V- and J-gene trimming. About 87% or about 30% of the time was how often most TCR beta V segments were productive, according to an earlier analysis.

The study ran its PCR with 60 Vbeta and 13 Jbeta primers. Here immunoSEQ multiplex PCR was the method, and the copy in TCRdb shows in-frame clones only, minus some. The sample consists of about 110,000 clones, roughly 80% of them appearing once. With 9 bases removed from V and 1 base from J, the gap between germline ends came to 9 bases. This CDR3 is 12 amino acids long. Germline V gene lookup returns CDR1 LNHNV and CDR2 YYDKDF (reference sequence). Comment on this clone: What it recognizes is unknown.

Sequenced input: PBMCs. This chain connects TRBV15 to TRBJ1-1, with D perhaps TRBD1 (6 bases). This clonotype was obtained from a man aged 25-45 years in good health and CMV-seronegative. CDR3 region: CATRGGNTEAFF. Here the CDR3 DNA reads TGTGCCACGAGGGGGGGGAACACTGAAGCTTTCTTT.